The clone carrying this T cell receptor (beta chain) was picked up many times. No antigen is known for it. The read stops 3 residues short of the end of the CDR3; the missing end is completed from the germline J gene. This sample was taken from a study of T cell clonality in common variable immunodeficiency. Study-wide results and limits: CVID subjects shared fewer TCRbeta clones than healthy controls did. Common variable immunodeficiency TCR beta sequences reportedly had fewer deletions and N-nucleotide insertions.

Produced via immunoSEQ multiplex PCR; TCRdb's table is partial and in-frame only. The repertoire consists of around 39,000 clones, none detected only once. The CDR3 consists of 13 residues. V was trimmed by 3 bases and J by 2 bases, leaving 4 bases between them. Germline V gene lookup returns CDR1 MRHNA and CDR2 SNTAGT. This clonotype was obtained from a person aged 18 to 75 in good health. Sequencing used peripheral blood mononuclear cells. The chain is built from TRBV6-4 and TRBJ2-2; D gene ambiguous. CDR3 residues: CASSEANTGELFF. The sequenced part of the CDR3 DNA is TGTGCCAGCAGTGAGGCTAACACCGGGGAG.